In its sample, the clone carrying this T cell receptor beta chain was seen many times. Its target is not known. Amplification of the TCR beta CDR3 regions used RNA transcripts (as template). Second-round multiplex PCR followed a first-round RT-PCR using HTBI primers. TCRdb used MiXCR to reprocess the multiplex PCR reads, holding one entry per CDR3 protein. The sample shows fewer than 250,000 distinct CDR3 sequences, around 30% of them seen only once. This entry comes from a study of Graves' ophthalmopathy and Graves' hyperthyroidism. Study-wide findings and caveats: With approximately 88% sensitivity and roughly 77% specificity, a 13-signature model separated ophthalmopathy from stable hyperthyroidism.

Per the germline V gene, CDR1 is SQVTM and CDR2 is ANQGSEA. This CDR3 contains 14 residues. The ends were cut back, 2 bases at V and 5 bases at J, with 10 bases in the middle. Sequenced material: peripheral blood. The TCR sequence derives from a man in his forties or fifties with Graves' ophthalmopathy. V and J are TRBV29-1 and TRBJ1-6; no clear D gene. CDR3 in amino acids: CSVETVPNNSPLHF. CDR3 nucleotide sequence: TGCAGCGTTGAAACGGTCCCGAATAATTCACCCCTCCACTTT.